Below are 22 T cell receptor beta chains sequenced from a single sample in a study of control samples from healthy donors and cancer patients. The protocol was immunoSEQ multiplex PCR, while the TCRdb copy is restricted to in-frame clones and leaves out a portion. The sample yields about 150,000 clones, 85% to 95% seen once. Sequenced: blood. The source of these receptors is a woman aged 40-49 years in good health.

CDR3 protein: CATSREKGRAEAFF. In nucleotides, the CDR3 is TGTGCCACCAGCAGAGAAAAGGGAAGGGCTGAAGCTTTCTTT. This chain uses TRBV15 with TRBJ1-1; D uncertain. CDR3 size: 14 residues. CDR1 LNHNV and CDR2 YYDKDF come from the germline V gene (reference sequence). Trimming shortened V by 0 bases and J by 6 bases, and 11 bases separated the two germline ends.

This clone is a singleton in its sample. Here the CDR3 reads CASSSISGYEQYF. CDR3 bases: TGTGCCAGCAGTTCAATTTCAGGGTACGAGCAGTACTTC. The chain uses TRBV7-9 and TRBJ2-7, with a possible D match to TRBD1 (5 bases). V was pared by 6 bases and J by 4 bases, with 13 bases between. Looked up from germline, CDR1 is SEHNR and CDR2 is FQNEAQ (reference sequence). The CDR3 has 13 residues.

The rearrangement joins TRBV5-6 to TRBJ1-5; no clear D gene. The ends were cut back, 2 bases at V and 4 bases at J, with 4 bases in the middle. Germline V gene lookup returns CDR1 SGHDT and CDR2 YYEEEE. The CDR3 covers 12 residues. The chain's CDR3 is CASSFLNQPQHF. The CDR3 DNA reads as TGTGCCAGCAGCTTTTTAAATCAGCCCCAGCATTTT.

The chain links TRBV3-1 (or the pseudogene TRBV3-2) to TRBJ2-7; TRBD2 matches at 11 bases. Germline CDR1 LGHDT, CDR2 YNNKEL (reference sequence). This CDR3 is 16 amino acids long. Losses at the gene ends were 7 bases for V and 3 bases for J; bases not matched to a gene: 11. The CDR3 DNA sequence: TGTGCCAGCACCTCCACTATGACTAGCGGGGTCTACGAGCAGTACTTC. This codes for CASTSTMTSGVYEQYF.

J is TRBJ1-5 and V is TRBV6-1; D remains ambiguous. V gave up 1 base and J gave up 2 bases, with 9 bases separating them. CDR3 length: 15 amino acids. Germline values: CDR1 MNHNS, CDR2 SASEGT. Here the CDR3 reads CASSEVGSGNQPQHF. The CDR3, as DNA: TGTGCCAGCAGTGAAGTGGGGTCGGGCAATCAGCCCCAGCATTTT.

CDR3 sequence (DNA): TGTGCCAGCAGCCTGGGGACAGGTGGACGAAACACCATATATTTT. This translates into CASSLGTGGRNTIYF. J is TRBJ1-3 and V is TRBV3-1 (or the pseudogene TRBV3-2); 8 bases match TRBD1. Losses at the gene ends were 4 bases for V and 5 bases for J; bases not matched to a gene: 7. CDR1 LGHDT and CDR2 YNNKEL come from the germline V gene (reference sequence). CDR3 length: 15 residues.

DNA for the CDR3: TGTGCCAGCAGCCAAGCCGTCAACACTGAAGCTTTCTTT. It translates to CASSQAVNTEAFF. The chain links TRBV3-1 (or the pseudogene TRBV3-2) to TRBJ1-1; D not resolved. The germline CDR1 and CDR2 sequences are LGHDT and YNNKEL (reference sequence). This CDR3 spans 13 amino acids. With 1 base removed from V and 2 bases from J, the gap between germline ends came to 5 bases.

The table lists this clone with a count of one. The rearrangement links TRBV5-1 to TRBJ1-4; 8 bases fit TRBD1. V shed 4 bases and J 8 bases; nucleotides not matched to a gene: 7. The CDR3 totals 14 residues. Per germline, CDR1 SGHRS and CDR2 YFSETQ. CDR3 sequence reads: CASSADRVGEKLFF. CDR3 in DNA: TGCGCCAGCAGCGCGGACAGGGTGGGCGAAAAACTGTTTTTT.

In DNA form, the CDR3 reads TGTGCCAGTAGTGCGAGGGACAGGGCTCCAAAGGGCTATGGCTACACCTTC. It specifies CASSARDRAPKGYGYTF. The V and J genes are TRBV19 and TRBJ1-2; 9 nucleotides line up with TRBD1. V lost 5 bases and J lost 4; bases outside the gene matches: 14. The CDR3 is 17 amino acids. CDR1 is LNHDA, CDR2 SQIVND, per germline (reference sequence).

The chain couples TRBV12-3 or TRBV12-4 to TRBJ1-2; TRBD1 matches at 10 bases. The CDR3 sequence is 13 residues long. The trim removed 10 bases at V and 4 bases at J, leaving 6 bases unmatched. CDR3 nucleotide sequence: TGTGCCACCATGACAGGGGGCTTCTATGGCTACACCTTC. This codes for CATMTGGFYGYTF.

The CDR3 is CASSLSAGGEKLFF. Written as DNA, the CDR3 is TGTGCCAGCAGCTTATCGGCAGGGGGTGAAAAACTGTTTTTT. This chain connects TRBV7-2 to TRBJ1-4; TRBD1 matches 7 bases. With V trimmed by 2 bases and J by 7 bases, 4 bases remained unmatched. Germline CDR1 and CDR2: SGHTA and FQGNSA. The CDR3 extends over 14 amino acids.

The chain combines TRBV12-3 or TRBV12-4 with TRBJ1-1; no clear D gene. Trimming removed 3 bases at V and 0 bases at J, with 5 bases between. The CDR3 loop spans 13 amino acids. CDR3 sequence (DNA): TGTGCCAGCAGTTTCGGGTTGAACACTGAAGCTTTCTTT. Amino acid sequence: CASSFGLNTEAFF.

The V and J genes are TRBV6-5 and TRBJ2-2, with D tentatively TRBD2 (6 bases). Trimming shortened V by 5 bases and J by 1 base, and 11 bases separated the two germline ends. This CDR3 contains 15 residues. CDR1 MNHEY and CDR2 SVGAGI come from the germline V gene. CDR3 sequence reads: CASSRRGQNTGELFF. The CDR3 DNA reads TGTGCCAGCAGTCGGCGGGGCCAGAACACCGGGGAGCTGTTTTTT.

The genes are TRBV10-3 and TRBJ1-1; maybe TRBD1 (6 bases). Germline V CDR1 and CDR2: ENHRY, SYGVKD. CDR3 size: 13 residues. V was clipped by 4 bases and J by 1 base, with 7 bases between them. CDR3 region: CAISVGGNTEAFF. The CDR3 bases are TGTGCCATCAGTGTAGGGGGGAACACTGAAGCTTTCTTT.

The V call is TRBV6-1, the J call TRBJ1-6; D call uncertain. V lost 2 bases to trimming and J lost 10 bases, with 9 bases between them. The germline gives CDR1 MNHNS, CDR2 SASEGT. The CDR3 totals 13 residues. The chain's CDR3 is CASSEWQASPLHF. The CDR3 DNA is TGTGCCAGCAGTGAATGGCAGGCATCACCCCTCCACTTT.

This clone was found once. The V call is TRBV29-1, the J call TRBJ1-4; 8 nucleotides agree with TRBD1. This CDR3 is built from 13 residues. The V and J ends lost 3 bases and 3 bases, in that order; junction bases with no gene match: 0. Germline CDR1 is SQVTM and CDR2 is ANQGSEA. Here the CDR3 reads CSVEDRANEKLFF. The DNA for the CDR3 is TGCAGCGTTGAGGACAGGGCTAATGAAAAACTGTTTTTT.

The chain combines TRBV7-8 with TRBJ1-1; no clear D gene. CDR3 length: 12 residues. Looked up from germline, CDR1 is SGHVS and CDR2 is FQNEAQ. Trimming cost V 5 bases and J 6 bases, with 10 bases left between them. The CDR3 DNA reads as TGTGCCAGCAGCCCCAACTGGGCTGAAGCTTTCTTT. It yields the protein CASSPNWAEAFF.

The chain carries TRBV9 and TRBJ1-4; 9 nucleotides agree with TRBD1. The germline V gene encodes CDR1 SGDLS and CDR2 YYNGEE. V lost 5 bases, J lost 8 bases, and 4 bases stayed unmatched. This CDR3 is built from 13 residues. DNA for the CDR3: TGTGCCAGCAGGGGACAGGGAGGCGAAAAACTGTTTTTT. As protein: CASRGQGGEKLFF.

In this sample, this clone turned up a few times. The CDR3 protein is CASSHGQGMSPLHF. In nucleotides, the CDR3 is TGTGCCAGCAGCCACGGACAGGGGATGTCACCCCTCCACTTT. The V and J genes are TRBV3-1 (or the pseudogene TRBV3-2) and TRBJ1-6; TRBD1 aligns across 9 bases. Germline V CDR1 and CDR2: LGHDT, YNNKEL (reference sequence). The V segment lost 3 bases and the J segment 10 bases; nucleotides outside the gene matches: 4. The CDR3 is 14 residues long.

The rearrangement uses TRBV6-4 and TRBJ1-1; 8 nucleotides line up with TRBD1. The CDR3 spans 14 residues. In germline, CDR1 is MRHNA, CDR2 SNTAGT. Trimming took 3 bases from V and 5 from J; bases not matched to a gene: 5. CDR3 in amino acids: CASSEQGVMTEAFF. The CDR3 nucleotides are TGTGCCAGCAGTGAACAGGGGGTAATGACTGAAGCTTTCTTT.

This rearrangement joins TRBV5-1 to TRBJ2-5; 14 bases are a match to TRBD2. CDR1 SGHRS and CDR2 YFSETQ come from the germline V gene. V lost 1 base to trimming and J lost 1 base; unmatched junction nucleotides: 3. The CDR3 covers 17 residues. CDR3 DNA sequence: TGCGCCAGCAGCTTGTTTGGGACTAGCGGGAGCCAAGAGACCCAGTACTTC. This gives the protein CASSLFGTSGSQETQYF.

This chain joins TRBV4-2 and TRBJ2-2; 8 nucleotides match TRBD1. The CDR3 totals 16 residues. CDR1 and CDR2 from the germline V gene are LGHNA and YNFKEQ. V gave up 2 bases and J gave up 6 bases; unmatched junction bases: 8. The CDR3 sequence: CASSQPGQVKAGELFF. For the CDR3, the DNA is TGTGCCAGCAGCCAACCGGGACAGGTAAAGGCCGGGGAGCTGTTTTTT.